A single sample is the source of the 22 T cell receptor beta chains below, sequenced in a study of shared clonotypes between healthy human individuals. TCRdb's table, derived via immunoSEQ multiplex PCR, lists solely in-frame clones and lacks some. The top ten hold 0.39% of the sample, which has approximately 2.3 million clones, approximately 93% seen once. Sequences were obtained from naive CD4+ T cells from PBMCs. Documented subset: CD45RA+ positively selected. The origin of the receptors is a man aged 18 to 30 in good health. Some clones in this sample may be carry-over from other donors' samples.

This clone was counted once. The chain has TRBV9 and TRBJ2-5; a possible D gene is TRBD2 (5 bases). Trimming stripped 4 bases from V and 1 base from J, with 8 bases between. The CDR3 covers 13 residues. The V gene's germline CDR1 is SGDLS and CDR2 YYNGEE. The DNA for the CDR3 is TGTGCCAGCAGCAAAGCGGTCCAAGAGACCCAGTACTTC. Encoded protein: CASSKAVQETQYF.

The chain is built from TRBV7-3 and TRBJ2-1; 10 bases agree with TRBD2. Germline CDR1 is SGHTA and CDR2 is FQGTGA. J lost 0 bases, V lost 0 bases, and 8 bases had no gene match. This CDR3 is 19 amino acids long. CDR3 loop: CASSLTRLAGALSYNEQFF. The CDR3, as DNA: TGTGCCAGCAGCTTAACGAGGCTAGCGGGAGCCCTCTCCTACAATGAGCAGTTCTTC.

The chain uses TRBV5-6 and TRBJ2-7; 7 bases align to TRBD2. This CDR3 has 15 residues. Germline loops: CDR1 SGHDT, CDR2 YYEEEE. Trimming removed 4 bases from V and 3 bases from J; junction bases left unmatched: 10. The CDR3 DNA is TGTGCCAGCAGCAAGGGTCCTGGCGGGGGCTACGAGCAGTACTTC. As protein: CASSKGPGGGYEQYF.

DNA of the CDR3: TGCGCCAGCAGCCCCCTGGGACTAGCGGGAGGAGATCTAGCCAAAAACATTCAGTACTTC. Translation gives CASSPLGLAGGDLAKNIQYF. V and J are TRBV4-1 and TRBJ2-4; 15 nucleotides agree with TRBD2. CDR3 length equals 20 residues. Trimming took 4 bases from V and 0 from J; bases not matched to a gene: 10. In germline, CDR1 is MGHRA, CDR2 YSYEKL.

The chain carries TRBV6-5 and TRBJ1-1; perhaps TRBD1 as D (5 bases). Trimming took 7 bases from V and 0 from J, leaving 12 bases between them. The CDR3 is 14 residues long. The V gene's germline CDR1 is MNHEY and CDR2 SVGAGI. The CDR3 DNA sequence: TGTGCCAGCACCCGGGGGGGACTGAACACTGAAGCTTTCTTT. Protein: CASTRGGLNTEAFF.

The chain uses TRBV19 and TRBJ2-5; no firm D call. CDR3 length: 14 residues. V lost 1 base and J 2 bases, leaving 8 bases between the germline ends. Germline V lookup: CDR1 LNHDA, CDR2 SQIVND (reference sequence). The DNA for the CDR3 is TGTGCCAGTAGTATAGGAGCAGGTCAAGAGACCCAGTACTTC. This sequence encodes CASSIGAGQETQYF. The full variable domain, completed using reference TRBV19 and TRBJ2-5, is DGGITQSPKYLFRKEGQNVTLSCEQNLNHDAMYWYRQDPGQGLRLIYYSQIVNDFQKGDIAEGYSVSREKKESFPLTVTSAQKNPTAFYLCASSIGAGQETQYFGPGTRLLVL.

The CDR3 loop is CASSLNWRERNTQYF. The CDR3 DNA reads as TGTGCCAGCAGCTTGAACTGGCGGGAGAGGAATACGCAGTATTTT. This chain uses TRBV5-6 with TRBJ2-3, with 7 bases fitting TRBD2. The germline V gene encodes CDR1 SGHDT and CDR2 YYEEEE. The CDR3 is made up of 15 amino acids. V lost 1 base to trimming and J lost 7 bases; unmatched junction nucleotides: 9.

The chain combines TRBV15 with TRBJ2-5; 10 bases fit TRBD2. V shed 7 bases and J 1 base; nucleotides not matched to a gene: 6. The CDR3 has 15 amino acids. Per the germline V gene, CDR1 is LNHNV and CDR2 is YYDKDF (reference sequence). DNA of the CDR3: TGTGCCACCAAAACGGGACTAGCGATCCAAGAGACCCAGTACTTC. Its translation is CATKTGLAIQETQYF.

This clone has a single count. The chain combines TRBV7-2 with TRBJ2-3, with 9 bases aligning to TRBD2. V was clipped by 2 bases and J by 2 bases; unmatched bases: 11. Germline lookup yields CDR1 SGHTA and CDR2 FQGNSA. The CDR3 sequence is 18 residues long. CDR3 loop: CASSLNWASGKTTDTQYF. The CDR3 DNA sequence: TGTGCCAGCAGCTTAAACTGGGCTAGCGGGAAGACCACAGATACGCAGTATTTT.

V and J are TRBV14 and TRBJ1-6; D is undetermined. Germline V CDR1 and CDR2: SGHDN, FVKESK. This CDR3 region has 17 residues. V shed 0 bases and J shed 10 bases, with 19 bases lying between them. CDR3 sequence: CASSQDGLVSGGSPLHF. CDR3 bases: TGTGCCAGCAGCCAAGATGGTTTGGTTTCGGGAGGATCACCCCTCCACTTT.

V is TRBV2 and J is TRBJ1-2; 8 nucleotides line up with TRBD1. CDR3 length: 14 residues. CDR1 is SNHLY, CDR2 FYNNEI, per germline. Trimming cost V 5 bases and J 5 bases; bases outside gene matches: 7. DNA of the CDR3: TGTGCCAGCAGTCAACAGGACAGGGCTTATGGCTACACCTTC. Residues: CASSQQDRAYGYTF.

The chain has TRBV5-1 and TRBJ1-3, with 8 bases lining up with TRBD1. The CDR3 covers 16 residues. Germline V gene data show CDR1 as SGHRS and CDR2 as YFSETQ. V gave up 0 bases and J gave up 2 bases; unmatched junction bases: 4. CDR3 in amino acids: CASSLAATGAGNTIYF. The CDR3 DNA sequence: TGCGCCAGCAGCTTGGCCGCGACAGGGGCTGGAAACACCATATATTTT.

The chain joins TRBV28 to TRBJ2-7; D ambiguous. The CDR3 has 12 residues. Germline values: CDR1 MDHEN, CDR2 SYDVKM. Trimming stripped 2 bases from V and 3 bases from J, with 5 bases between. DNA for the CDR3: TGTGCCAGCAGTTTACCCCTCTACGAGCAGTACTTC. This encodes CASSLPLYEQYF.

This clone was observed a few times. Distinct nucleotide sequences in the sample also encode this CDR3. The rearrangement links TRBV28 to TRBJ1-2; D is unresolved. V was pared by 5 bases and J by 0 bases, with 4 bases between. The CDR3 has 12 amino acids. The germline V gene encodes CDR1 MDHEN and CDR2 SYDVKM. In DNA, the CDR3 is TGTGCCAGCAGTGCTGCTAACTATGGCTACACCTTC. Its protein is CASSAANYGYTF.

The chain has TRBV5-4 and TRBJ2-7; the D gene is possibly TRBD1 (6 bases). V lost 4 bases, J lost 0 bases, and 14 bases lay in between. The germline V gene encodes CDR1 SGHNT and CDR2 YYREEE (reference sequence). This CDR3 comprises 15 residues. CDR3 bases: TGTGCCAGCAGCGTACAAACAGGGCTCTCCTACGAGCAGTACTTC. Translating it yields CASSVQTGLSYEQYF.

About this clone: Other DNA sequences of this sample code for an identical CDR3. The V and J genes are TRBV5-1 and TRBJ1-5, with D possibly matching TRBD1 (5 bases). Germline assignment: CDR1 SGHRS and CDR2 YFSETQ. CDR3 length equals 13 residues. V lost 0 bases and J lost 6, with 7 bases in between. CDR3 residues: CASSLGGFQPQHF. For the CDR3, the DNA is TGCGCCAGCAGCTTGGGGGGGTTTCAGCCCCAGCATTTT.

The V gene is TRBV6-5, the J gene TRBJ1-2; TRBD1 agrees at 10 bases. CDR1 and CDR2 (germline): MNHEY, SVGAGI. The CDR3 has 13 amino acids. V shed 4 bases and J 8 bases; nucleotides not matched to a gene: 4. The CDR3 is CASSLDRGRGYTF. CDR3 coding DNA: TGTGCCAGCAGTTTGGACAGGGGGAGAGGCTACACCTTC.

Note on this clone: The same CDR3 arises from other DNA sequences in this sample as well. The chain links TRBV2 to TRBJ2-7; no firm D call. This CDR3 has 11 amino acids. The germline gives CDR1 SNHLY, CDR2 FYNNEI. Between the trimmed V and J ends, which lost 7 bases and 3 bases, there was a span of 7 bases. As DNA, the CDR3 is TGTGCCAGCACAAGAAGCTACGAGCAGTACTTC. This gives the protein CASTRSYEQYF.

CDR3 sequence (DNA): TGCAGCGCTTATGGGTGGCAGGGCAGAAGGCAGACTGAAGCTTTCTTT. Its translation: CSAYGWQGRRQTEAFF. The chain links TRBV29-1 to TRBJ1-1; TRBD1 might be the D (5 bases). Germline CDR1 reads SQVTM; CDR2 reads ANQGSEA. Trimming pared 7 bases from V and 5 bases from J, leaving 26 bases between. The CDR3 is made up of 16 amino acids.

Of note for this clone: Within the sample, other DNA sequences also encode this same CDR3. The V gene is TRBV7-8, the J gene TRBJ1-1; D ambiguous. This CDR3 has 12 amino acids. Trimming took off 3 bases at V and 0 bases at J, with 2 bases between the two ends. Germline lookup yields CDR1 SGHVS and CDR2 FQNEAQ. CDR3 residues: CASSFVNTEAFF. Written as DNA, the CDR3 is TGTGCCAGCAGCTTTGTGAACACTGAAGCTTTCTTT.

The chain couples TRBV5-1 to TRBJ2-5; D is unclear. V was pared by 7 bases and J by 5 bases, with 12 bases between. CDR3 size: 12 residues. The germline V gene encodes CDR1 SGHRS and CDR2 YFSETQ. The CDR3, as DNA: TGCGCCAGCGGCGATAATTACGAGACCCAGTACTTC. Translating gives CASGDNYETQYF. Supplemented by reference TRBV5-1 and TRBJ2-5, the full variable domain reads KAGVTQTPRYLIKTRGQQVTLSCSPISGHRSVSWYQQTPGQGLQFLFEYFSETQRNKGNFPGRFSGRQFSNSRSEMNVSTLELGDSALYLCASGDNYETQYFGPGTRLLVL.

This chain uses TRBV4-3 with TRBJ1-5; D gene ambiguous. This CDR3 region has 13 residues. Per the germline V gene, CDR1 is LGHNA and CDR2 is YSLEER. V was clipped by 0 bases and J by 7 bases, with 7 bases between them. The CDR3 bases are TGCGCCAGCAGCCAAGAAATGAACCAGCCCCAGCATTTT. This translates into CASSQEMNQPQHF.